The clone carrying this TCR beta chain showed up just a few times. The CDR3 runs 17 residues. V was pared by 5 bases and J by 4 bases, with 11 bases of the junction left unmatched. Germline lookup yields CDR1 MNHNS and CDR2 SASEGT. The time point was: persistent/refractory GD, antithyroid drugs over 5 years with positive TRAb. There was RNA extracted from PBMCs, and the TCR library was made from it. Clinicians diagnosed Graves' disease using American Thyroid Association guidelines. The entry originates in a study of regulatory T cells in long-lasting Graves disease. iRepertoire HTBI primers and Arm-PCR of CDR3 regions built TCR beta libraries. Using its own MiXCR run on the multiplex PCR reads, TCRdb lists one record per CDR3 protein. Here the sample spans roughly 360,000 distinct CDR3 sequences, around 23% being singletons.

The genes are TRBV6-1 and TRBJ2-1; 10 bases are a match to TRBD2. Sequenced here: peripheral blood mononuclear cells (PBMCs), sampled when the disease was refractory, from a patient treated with antithyroid drugs. This receptor was identified in a woman between 40 and 55 years old with Graves disease. This CDR3 reads CASSPTASGSLYNEQFF. In DNA, the CDR3 is TGTGCCAGCAGTCCTACGGCTAGCGGGAGTCTATACAATGAGCAGTTCTTC.